This is a list of T cell receptor beta chains from one sample in a study of PD-1 blockade in mismatch repair-deficient tumors. Sequencing was performed with immunoSEQ multiplex PCR; in TCRdb, only in-frame clones are kept and a portion is missing. The sample yields under 50,000 clones, around 75% seen once. The sequenced sample was peripheral blood, obtained 4 weeks after starting pembrolizumab. Receptor source: an adult with mismatch repair-deficient cancer. Each CDR3 is given with its conserved first and last residue. D genes are given only for firm matches.

V	D	CDR3
TRBV4-2	TRBD2	CASSQDGFARAGGSYNEQFF
TRBV27	NA	CASSSQAGVNEQFF
TRBV29-1	TRBD1	CSVYIQGTGQYF
TRBV11-2	NA	CASSFAWGNLNTEAFF
TRBV25-1	NA	CASSEWGKSGNTIYF
TRBV4-1	TRBD1	CASSQPGGTGNTGELFF
TRBV5-1	TRBD2	CASSLAGTRSGFDNEQFF
TRBV30	TRBD1	CAWDRGGSGANVLTF
TRBV2	TRBD1	CASRGTGVNQPQHF
TRBV7-2	NA	CASHRSSYGYTF
TRBV6-5	TRBD1	CASSGTADGELFF
TRBV11-3	NA	CASSPFEWYNAEAFF
TRBV5-6	TRBD1	CASSLVGTASYF
TRBV30	NA	CAWSVLYGIQYF
TRBV6-5	TRBD1	CASSPTGGRETQYF
TRBV7-9	NA	CASSLRGTDPGLYEKLFF
TRBV9	TRBD2	CASSRGLAGSSYNEQFF
TRBV4-3	NA	CASSHRTGNEQYF
TRBV4-1	NA	CASRIATTSYNEQFF
TRBV4-1	NA	CASSRRDPAYEQYF
TRBV6-5	NA	CASSYGGAYTF
TRBV7-2	NA	CASSPGVGYTF
TRBV19	TRBD1	CASSKQGLNTEAFF
TRBV5-6	NA	CASSPKDESEQYF
TRBV5-1	NA	CASSLVPPNYEQFF
TRBV2	TRBD2	CASSEMASGRVYNEQFF
TRBV4-3	NA	CASSQTATGGNTIYF
TRBV7-3	NA	CASSLRGRRDNEQFF
TRBV9	NA	CASSVSPPGGWDNEQFF
TRBV18	NA	CASSPAGRVVGYTF
TRBV19	TRBD2	CASSIDLPLAGWIHEQFF
TRBV7-9	NA	CASGPKTGYYNEQFF
TRBV6-1	NA	CASSELEGSSYNEQFF
TRBV30	TRBD1	CAWSDRDSLVYEQYF
TRBV19	TRBD2	CATNGGAGETQYF
TRBV16	NA	CASSQSGEYGYEQYF
TRBV4-1	NA	CASSQEGQPGHYSNQPQHF
TRBV6-4	TRBD2	CASSDGTSGTDTQYF
TRBV29-1	NA	CSVDPTGVGGEQYF
TRBV27	TRBD2	CASSSNLSGRGKNIQYF
TRBV11-1	NA	CASSLDAAGETQYF
TRBV19	TRBD1	CASSRTTGGPNSNQPQHF
TRBV11-2	TRBD2	CASSLSSGSRTGELFF
TRBV27	TRBD2	CASSTGTSGRIYNEQFF
TRBV27	NA	CASSLVITQPQHF
TRBV29-1	TRBD1	CSVDPGQGADTQYF
TRBV19	TRBD2	CASKVPGGSNEQYF
TRBV28	TRBD1	CASTSGTGAYNEQFF
TRBV19	NA	CASSTNPGNTIYF
TRBV27	TRBD1	CASSSTGVEQYF
TRBV11-1	TRBD2	CASSPTSGETQYF
TRBV6-5	NA	CASSRGRRTDTQYF
TRBV30	NA	CAWSSINEQFF
TRBV11-2	NA	CASSLVPDEKLFF